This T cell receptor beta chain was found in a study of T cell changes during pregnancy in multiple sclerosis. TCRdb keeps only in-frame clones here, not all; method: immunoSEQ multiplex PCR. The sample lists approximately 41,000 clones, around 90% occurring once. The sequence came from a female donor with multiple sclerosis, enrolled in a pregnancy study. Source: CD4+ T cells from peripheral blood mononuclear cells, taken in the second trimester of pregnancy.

The CDR3 spells CASGATSGSAQFF. The CDR3, as DNA: TGTGCCAGCGGAGCGACTAGCGGGAGTGCGCAGTTCTTC. The chain employs TRBV9 and TRBJ2-1, with 12 positions matching TRBD2. Germline CDR1 and CDR2: SGDLS and YYNGEE. Trimming removed 7 bases from V and 12 bases from J; junction bases left unmatched: 8. CDR3 length: 13 amino acids.